One sample yielded the 15 T cell receptor beta chains listed below, sequenced in a study of CD8 T cells in Susac syndrome. Random hexamers primed reverse transcription of about 0.5 to 1 ug RNA. Via MiXCR, TCRdb re-called the immunoSEQ multiplex PCR reads, giving one row per CDR3 protein. Here the sample spans over 100,000 distinct CDR3 sequences, less than 97% being singletons. Sequenced input: CD4+ T cells from PBMCs. These receptors originate from a human donor in good health.

V is TRBV5-6 and J is TRBJ2-2; D possibly corresponds to TRBD1 (6 bases). V dropped 0 bases and J dropped 0 bases, with 12 bases sitting between them. Germline V CDR1 and CDR2: SGHDT, YYEEEE. The CDR3 contains 17 residues. CDR3 DNA: TGTGCCAGCAGCTTGGTTGGCCGGGACACGAACACCGGGGAGCTGTTTTTT. This encodes CASSLVGRDTNTGELFF.

This clonotype has a single count. V and J are TRBV7-2 and TRBJ2-2; D is uncertain. With 5 bases removed from V and 1 base from J, the gap between germline ends came to 8 bases. The CDR3 totals 14 residues. In germline, CDR1 is SGHTA, CDR2 FQGNSA. The chain's CDR3 is CASSAFQNTGELFF. The CDR3 DNA reads TGTGCCAGCAGCGCCTTCCAGAACACCGGGGAGCTGTTTTTT.

This chain joins TRBV18 and TRBJ1-5, with a weak D call TRBD1 (5 bases). The CDR3 loop spans 14 amino acids. Germline V gene data show CDR1 as KGHSH and CDR2 as LQKENI. The V and J ends lost 0 bases and 4 bases respectively, with 7 bases between them. CDR3 coding DNA: TGTGCCAGCTCACCACCCGGGGGGAATCAGCCCCAGCATTTT. This sequence encodes CASSPPGGNQPQHF.

The chain employs TRBV5-6 and TRBJ1-6; no reliable D call. The V end was cut by 1 base, the J end by 5 bases, with 10 bases between. The CDR3 sequence is 15 residues long. The germline CDR1 and CDR2 sequences are SGHDT and YYEEEE. As DNA, the CDR3 is TGTGCCAGCAGCTTGACGAACCTGAATAATTCACCCCTCCACTTT. Translated, it gives CASSLTNLNNSPLHF.

The chain joins TRBV7-2 to TRBJ1-1; tentatively, D is TRBD1 (6 bases). The CDR3 has 13 residues. Per the germline V gene, CDR1 is SGHTA and CDR2 is FQGNSA. Deletions cut 5 bases from V and 11 bases from J, with 18 bases between. This CDR3 reads CASSMGGGAAAFF. CDR3 sequence (DNA): TGTGCCAGCAGCATGGGTGGGGGGGCTGCGGCTTTCTTT.

J is TRBJ2-7 and V is TRBV6-1; no clear D. Deletions cut 4 bases from V and 2 bases from J, with 12 bases between. The CDR3 contains 14 residues. Germline V gives CDR1 MNHNS, CDR2 SASEGT. DNA of the CDR3: TGTGCCAGCAGTGTCCGGAATTTCCCCTACGAGCAGTACTTC. Translation: CASSVRNFPYEQYF.

The chain employs TRBV15 and TRBJ1-6; D is undetermined. The germline V gene encodes CDR1 LNHNV and CDR2 YYDKDF (reference sequence). With 0 bases removed from V and 3 bases from J, the gap between germline ends came to 6 bases. There are 15 residues in the CDR3. The CDR3 coding sequence is TGTGCCACCAGCAGAGAGGGCGGCTATAATTCACCCCTCCACTTT. Translating it yields CATSREGGYNSPLHF.

The CDR3 DNA reads as TGCAGTGCTAGTGCAGTGAGCTCGGGCTACGAGCAGTACTTC. This encodes CSASAVSSGYEQYF. J is TRBJ2-7 and V is TRBV20-1; D ambiguous. The CDR3 is 14 amino acids. Germline CDR1 is DFQATT and CDR2 is SNEGSKA (reference sequence). V was clipped by 3 bases and J by 3 bases, with 15 bases between them.

This chain connects TRBV5-1 to TRBJ2-7; tentative D call: TRBD1 (5 bases). V lost 7 bases and J 2 bases, leaving 16 bases between the germline ends. Germline-derived CDR1 and CDR2 are SGHRS and YFSETQ. There are 14 residues in the CDR3. The CDR3: CASRPSGSTYEQYF. CDR3 in DNA: TGCGCCAGCCGTCCGTCAGGGTCGACCTACGAGCAGTACTTC.

The chain uses TRBV27 and TRBJ2-5, with TRBD2 identical over 9 bases. The CDR3 consists of 15 residues. V gave up 5 bases and J gave up 5 bases; unmatched junction bases: 9. Germline assignment: CDR1 MNHEY and CDR2 SMNVEV (reference sequence). The chain's CDR3 is CASSALRREGETQYF. The DNA of the CDR3 is TGTGCCAGCAGTGCCCTAAGGCGGGAGGGTGAGACCCAGTACTTC.

V and J are TRBV4-1 and TRBJ2-2, with 10 bases identical to TRBD2. The CDR3 covers 15 residues. Germline CDR1 is MGHRA and CDR2 is YSYEKL. Unmatched junction bases numbered 6, after V lost 3 bases and J lost 8 bases. The CDR3 nucleotides read TGCGCCAGCAGCCAGGCCGGACTAGCGGCAGGGGAGCTGTTTTTT. This sequence encodes CASSQAGLAAGELFF.

This clonotype appeared a few times. The chain joins TRBV2 to TRBJ2-1, with a weak D call TRBD1 (5 bases). Trimming took off 5 bases at V and 3 bases at J, with 8 bases between the two ends. This CDR3 is built from 13 residues. The germline V gene encodes CDR1 SNHLY and CDR2 FYNNEI. CDR3 loop: CASSPRDYNEQFF. CDR3 nucleotide sequence: TGTGCCAGCAGTCCCAGGGACTACAATGAGCAGTTCTTC.

The genes are TRBV2 and TRBJ2-5; D ambiguous. V was clipped by 7 bases and J by 3 bases, with 6 bases between them. CDR3 length: 11 amino acids. The germline gives CDR1 SNHLY, CDR2 FYNNEI. The CDR3, as DNA: TGTGCCAGCACCCCTAAAGAGACCCAGTACTTC. It codes for CASTPKETQYF.

The chain carries TRBV4-1 and TRBJ1-2; tentative D call: TRBD1 (5 bases). The CDR3 spans 17 residues. The germline V gene has CDR1 MGHRA and CDR2 YSYEKL. Trimming cost V 0 bases and J 6 bases, with 20 bases left between them. CDR3: CASSQDPTGNPIDGYTF. The CDR3, as DNA: TGCGCCAGCAGCCAAGACCCTACAGGAAACCCTATCGATGGCTACACCTTC.

This clonotype was recorded only once. This rearrangement joins TRBV7-2 to TRBJ2-5, with 12 bases fitting TRBD2. The CDR3 contains 14 residues. Looked up from germline, CDR1 is SGHTA and CDR2 is FQGNSA. Trimming cost V 8 bases and J 4 bases; bases outside gene matches: 5. The DNA for the CDR3 is TGTGCCAGCGGGCTAGCGGGGGGGAGAGAGACCCAGTACTTC. It encodes CASGLAGGRETQYF.